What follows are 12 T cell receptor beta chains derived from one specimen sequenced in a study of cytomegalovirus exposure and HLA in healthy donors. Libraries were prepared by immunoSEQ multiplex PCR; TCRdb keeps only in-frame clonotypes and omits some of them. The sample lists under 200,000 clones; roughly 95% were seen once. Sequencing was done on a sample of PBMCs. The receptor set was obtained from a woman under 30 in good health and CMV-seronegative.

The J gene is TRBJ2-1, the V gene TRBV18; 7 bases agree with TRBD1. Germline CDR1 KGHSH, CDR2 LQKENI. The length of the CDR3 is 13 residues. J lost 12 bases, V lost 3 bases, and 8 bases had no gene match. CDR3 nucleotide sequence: TGTGCCAGCTCACCCGACAGGGAATCCGGGCAGTTCTTC. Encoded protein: CASSPDRESGQFF.

The CDR3 bases are TGTGCCAGCGAAATCTCGGGGGGGCTTGTCGGCTACACCTTC. The encoded protein is CASEISGGLVGYTF. The chain is built from TRBV19 and TRBJ1-2; a possible D gene is TRBD1 (6 bases). The CDR3 consists of 14 residues. Deletions cut 9 bases from V and 8 bases from J, with 22 bases between. Germline values: CDR1 LNHDA, CDR2 SQIVND (reference sequence).

CDR3 bases: TGTGCCAGCAAACGGGGGCTTTGGACTAGCGGGGGGCCTAGCACAGATACGCAGTATTTT. Translating it yields CASKRGLWTSGGPSTDTQYF. This chain joins TRBV2 and TRBJ2-3; 14 bases line up with TRBD2. From germline, CDR1 is SNHLY and CDR2 FYNNEI. Unmatched junction bases numbered 15, after V lost 7 bases and J lost 0 bases. The CDR3 has 20 residues.

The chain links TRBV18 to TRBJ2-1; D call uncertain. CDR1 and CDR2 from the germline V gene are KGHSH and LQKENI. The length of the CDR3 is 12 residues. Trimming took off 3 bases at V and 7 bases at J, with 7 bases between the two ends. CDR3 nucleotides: TGTGCCAGCTCACCCGGAGCAAATGAGCAGTTCTTC. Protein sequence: CASSPGANEQFF. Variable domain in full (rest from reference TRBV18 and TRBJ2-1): NAGVMQNPRHLVRRRGQEARLRCSPMKGHSHVYWYRQLPEEGLKFMVYLQKENIIDESGMPKERFSAEFPKEGPSILRIQQVVRGDSAAYFCASSPGANEQFFGPGTRLTVL.

In DNA form, the CDR3 reads TGTGCCAGCAGCAGATCAGGAGGAAACGGCAATCAGCCCCAGCATTTT. Its protein product is CASSRSGGNGNQPQHF. The chain has TRBV7-2 and TRBJ1-5; D unclear. Germline V gene lookup returns CDR1 SGHTA and CDR2 FQGNSA. The CDR3 length is 16 residues. The V end lost 5 bases, the J end lost 2 bases, and 16 bases lay between the germline ends.

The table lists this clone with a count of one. This chain's CDR3 is CASSIGGFPYNSPLHF. CDR3 coding DNA: TGTGCCAGTAGTATCGGGGGGTTCCCCTATAATTCACCCCTCCACTTT. The V call is TRBV19, the J call TRBJ1-6; D is possibly TRBD1 (5 bases). CDR3 size: 16 residues. From germline, CDR1 is LNHDA and CDR2 SQIVND (reference sequence). Trimming cost V 3 bases and J 2 bases, with 11 bases left between them. The variable domain in full, with the rest retrieved from reference TRBV19 and TRBJ1-6, is DGGITQSPKYLFRKEGQNVTLSCEQNLNHDAMYWYRQDPGQGLRLIYYSQIVNDFQKGDIAEGYSVSREKKESFPLTVTSAQKNPTAFYLCASSIGGFPYNSPLHFGNGTRLTVT.

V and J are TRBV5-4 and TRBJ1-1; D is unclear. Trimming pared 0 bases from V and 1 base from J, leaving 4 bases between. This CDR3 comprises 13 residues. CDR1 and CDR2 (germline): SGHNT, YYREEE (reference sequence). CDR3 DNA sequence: TGTGCCAGCAGCTTGGACTCGAACACTGAAGCTTTCTTT. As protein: CASSLDSNTEAFF.

The CDR3 sequence: CASRGSLGENTEAFF. The CDR3 DNA sequence: TGTGCCAGCAGGGGGAGCCTGGGTGAGAACACTGAAGCTTTCTTT. V is TRBV2 and J is TRBJ1-1; unclear D gene. The CDR3 has 15 residues. In germline, CDR1 is SNHLY, CDR2 FYNNEI. V lost 6 bases to trimming and J lost 1 base, with 15 bases between them.

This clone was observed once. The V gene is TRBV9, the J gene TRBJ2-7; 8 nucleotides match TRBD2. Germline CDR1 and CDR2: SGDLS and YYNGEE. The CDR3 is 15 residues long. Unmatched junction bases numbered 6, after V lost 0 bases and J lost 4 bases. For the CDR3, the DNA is TGTGCCAGCAGCGTAGGTAGCGGGGTGCAATACGAGCAGTACTTC. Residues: CASSVGSGVQYEQYF.

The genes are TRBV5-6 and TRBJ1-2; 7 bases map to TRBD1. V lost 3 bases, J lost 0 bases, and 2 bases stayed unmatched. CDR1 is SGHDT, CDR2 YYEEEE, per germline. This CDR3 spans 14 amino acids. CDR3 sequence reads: CASSWDSANYGYTF. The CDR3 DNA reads TGTGCCAGCAGCTGGGACAGCGCTAACTATGGCTACACCTTC. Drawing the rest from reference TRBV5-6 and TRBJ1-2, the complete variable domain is DAGVTQSPTHLIKTRGQQVTLRCSPKSGHDTVSWYQQALGQGPQFIFQYYEEEERQRGNFPDRFSGHQFPNYSSELNVNALLLGDSALYLCASSWDSANYGYTFGSGTRLTVV.

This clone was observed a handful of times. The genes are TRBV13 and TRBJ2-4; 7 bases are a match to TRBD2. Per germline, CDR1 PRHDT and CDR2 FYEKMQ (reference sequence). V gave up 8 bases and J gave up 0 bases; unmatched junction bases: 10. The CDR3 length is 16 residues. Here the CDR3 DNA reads TGTGCCAGCCGGTGGCGGGGGAGTTTAGCCAAAAACATTCAGTACTTC. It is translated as CASRWRGSLAKNIQYF.

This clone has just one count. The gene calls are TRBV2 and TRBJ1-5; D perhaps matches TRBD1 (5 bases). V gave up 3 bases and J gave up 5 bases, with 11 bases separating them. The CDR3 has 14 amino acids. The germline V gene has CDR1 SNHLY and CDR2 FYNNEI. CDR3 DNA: TGTGCCAGCAGTGACGAGACAGACTATCAGCCCCAGCATTTT. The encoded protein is CASSDETDYQPQHF.